This TCR beta chain was recovered during a study of shared clonotypes between healthy human individuals. Study findings and constraints: An anticipated effect of sequencing depth on clonotype sharing among donors was recognized. For sorted subsets, rarefaction showed incomplete sequencing despite large depth.

With respect to this clone: The target antigen is unknown.

Using immunoSEQ multiplex PCR, the repertoire was profiled, and TCRdb retains in-frame clones only, with some absent. This sample carries 2 million to 2.5 million clones, approximately 94% of them seen once, and the ten largest clones take around 0.13%. There are 13 residues in the CDR3. Germline V gives CDR1 LGHNA, CDR2 YNFKEQ. V lost 4 bases to trimming and J lost 4 bases, with 10 bases between them. The sequence was collected from a man aged 18 to 35 in good health. V is TRBV4-2 and J is TRBJ2-5; the D gene is possibly TRBD2 (6 bases). Input material: naive CD4+ T cells sorted from blood. Subset described: CD45RA+ positively selected. CDR3 protein: CASSRLGGETQYF. CDR3 coding DNA: TGTGCCAGCAGCCGACTAGGTGGAGAGACCCAGTACTTC.